This entry lists 30 T cell receptor delta chains sequenced from one sample in a study of gamma-delta chains in newborns, infants, children. TCRdb re-called clones from the reads via CATT. In the table there are under 6,000 delta-chain clones, 5.2% of which are singletons. Sequenced: blood. The receptor set was obtained from a child who was a newborn, infant or young child, either healthy, febrile or measles-vaccinated (not recorded which).

Turning to this clone: This probably arose from a read error, given a far larger clone one base away. The sample carries other DNA sequences with the same CDR3. The chain has TRDV2 and TRDJ3; 13 nucleotides line up with TRDD3. This CDR3 contains 22 residues. Germline V lookup: CDR1 GEAIGNYY, CDR2 EKD. CDR3 sequence (DNA): TGTGCCTGTGACACCGTACTGGGGGATACGCGTCTGAGCTCCTGGGACACCCGACAAATGTTTTTC. This sequence encodes CACDTVLGDTRLSSWDTRQMFF.

A few counts support this clone. The protein here is the DNA translation, as the TCRdb protein differs from it at residue 6. V gene TRDV2 combines with J gene TRDJ1; no firm D call. Trimming cost V 3 bases and J 0 bases, with 22 bases left between them. The germline gives CDR1 GEAIGNYY, CDR2 EKD. The CDR3 has 18 residues. The CDR3 is CACDSPVGGSIYTDKLIF. The CDR3 DNA reads TGTGCCTGTGACTCCCCCGTAGGCGGCTCAATCTACACCGATAAACTCATCTTT.

In the case of this clone: The DNA is omitted, as the CDR3 cannot be located on it reliably, and the CDR3 follows TCRdb's listing. This rearrangement joins TRDV2 to TRDJ1; no check of the table's D call, TRDD3, against the DNA was made. Germline CDR1 and CDR2: GEAIGNYY and EKD. From its first to its last residue, the CDR3 has 27 amino acids. The CDR3 is CACDRLTTVPVRPHQTTPGGGPDKLIF.

This clone occurred a few times. The J gene is TRDJ3, the V gene TRDV2, with TRDD3 matching over 11 bases. V lost 5 bases and J lost 2; bases outside the gene matches: 10. The V gene's germline CDR1 is GEAIGNYY and CDR2 EKD. The CDR3 length is 19 residues. The CDR3 here is CACGPLLGDMPWDTRQMFF. CDR3 sequence (DNA): TGTGCCTGTGGCCCACTACTGGGGGATATGCCCTGGGACACCCGACAGATGTTTTTC.

The V call is TRDV2, the J call TRDJ1; TRDD3 might be the D (6 bases). CDR1 and CDR2 from the germline V gene are GEAIGNYY and EKD. There are 20 residues in the CDR3. Deletions cut 3 bases from V and 3 bases from J, with 31 bases between. CDR3 DNA: TGTGCCTGTGACCCCGTCGGTCGGCGAGTCAGGCGGGGGGACCCCGATAAACTCATCTTT. Translating gives CACDPVGRRVRRGDPDKLIF.

This clone was detected only a few times. V is TRDV2 and J is TRDJ1, with D hard to call. CDR1 is GEAIGNYY, CDR2 EKD, per germline. This CDR3 contains 17 residues. V lost 3 bases to trimming and J lost 0 bases, with 19 bases between them. The CDR3 spells CACDAVREERDTDKLIF. DNA for the CDR3: TGTGCCTGTGACGCGGTACGGGAGGAGAGGGACACCGATAAACTCATCTTT.

By proportion, this clone is medium-sized (0.01 to 0.1%). The identical CDR3 is also encoded by other nucleotide sequences in the sample. This chain connects TRDV2 to TRDJ3; D remains ambiguous. The CDR3 sequence is 16 residues long. The V and J ends lost 3 bases and 5 bases respectively, with 13 bases between them. CDR1 GEAIGNYY and CDR2 EKD come from the germline V gene. In DNA, the CDR3 is TGTGCCTGTGACGGGCTACGACTCCGGGACACCCGACAGATGTTTTTC. Translated: CACDGLRLRDTRQMFF.

Within the sample, this clone is large (0.1 to 1%). The sample has other DNA sequences that encode this CDR3 too. The chain links TRDV2 to TRDJ3, with 13 nucleotides matching TRDD3. The CDR3 contains 22 residues. The germline CDR1 and CDR2 sequences are GEAIGNYY and EKD. V shed 0 bases, J shed 0 bases, and the junction held 10 bases outside the gene matches. CDR3 sequence (DNA): TGTGCCTGTGACACCGTACTGGGGGATACGCGTCTGAGCTCCTGGGACACCCGACAGATGTTTTTC. This gives the protein CACDTVLGDTRLSSWDTRQMFF.

This clone has more than one count but fewer than ten. This sample also contains other DNA sequences that code for the same CDR3. The CDR3 DNA is TGTGCCTGTGACACCCTCGGGGATAAGCCGTCGGGGACCGATAAACTCATCTTT. Translating gives CACDTLGDKPSGTDKLIF. J is TRDJ1 and V is TRDV2; TRDD3 aligns across 7 bases. Losses at the gene ends were 0 bases for V and 2 bases for J; bases not matched to a gene: 14. The germline gives CDR1 GEAIGNYY, CDR2 EKD. The CDR3 contains 18 residues.

This clone is medium-sized (0.01 to 0.1%) by share. The rearrangement links TRDV2 to TRDJ1; 11 bases line up with TRDD3. The CDR3 has 16 amino acids. V trimming: 1 base; J trimming: 9 bases; junction bases outside the gene matches: 12. The V gene's germline CDR1 is GEAIGNYY and CDR2 EKD. The CDR3 protein is CACDTLSTGGYGQLIF. CDR3 bases: TGTGCCTGTGACACGCTAAGTACTGGGGGATATGGACAACTCATCTTT.

By sample fraction, this clone is medium-sized. The sample has other DNA sequences that encode this CDR3 too. The chain joins TRDV2 to TRDJ1, with TRDD3 matching 13 bases. The CDR3 totals 19 residues. Germline V CDR1 and CDR2: GEAIGNYY, EKD. The trim removed 1 base at V and 0 bases at J, leaving 10 bases unmatched. The CDR3 DNA reads TGTGCCTGTGACACACTCGATGTACTGGGGGATACGGACACCGATAAACTCATCTTT. Its translation: CACDTLDVLGDTDTDKLIF.

The rearrangement uses TRDV2 and TRDJ1; 9 nucleotides match TRDD3. Here the J gene came from matching the DNA to germline, since TCRdb omits it. CDR1 is GEAIGNYY and CDR2 is EKD in the germline V gene. This CDR3 region has 18 residues. J gave up 0 bases and V 0 bases, and 10 bases lay outside the gene matches. The CDR3 reads CACDTLETGGPYTDKLIF. The CDR3 DNA reads TGTGCCTGTGACACCCTCGAAACTGGGGGACCGTACACCGATAAACTCATCTTT.

This clone was counted a few times. Just one base apart from a much larger clone, this may be a read error. The same CDR3 is also encoded by other DNA sequences in this sample. This chain joins TRDV2 and TRDJ2, with TRDD3 matching over 7 bases. Germline loops: CDR1 GEAIGNYY, CDR2 EKD. The CDR3 spans 17 residues. The CDR3 DNA reads TGTGCCTGTGACACCGTACTGGGGACCCCTTTAACAGCACAACTCTTCTTT. This encodes CACDTVLGTPLTAQLFF.

This clone is medium-sized in the sample. Other DNA variants within this sample encode the same CDR3. V usage is TRDV2 and J usage is TRDJ1; 8 nucleotides match TRDD3. J gave up 0 bases and V 6 bases, and 8 bases lay outside the gene matches. CDR3 length equals 15 residues. The germline CDR1 and CDR2 sequences are GEAIGNYY and EKD. The CDR3 sequence is CACKELGEYTDKLIF. CDR3 nucleotide sequence: TGTGCCTGTAAAGAGCTGGGGGAATACACCGATAAACTCATCTTT.

This chain joins TRDV2 and TRDJ1; perhaps TRDD3 as D (8 bases). V dropped 3 bases and J dropped 0 bases, with 22 bases sitting between them. The CDR3 is 18 residues long. Germline lookup yields CDR1 GEAIGNYY and CDR2 EKD. CDR3 loop: CACDGVPTGGEYTDKLIF. The CDR3 coding sequence is TGTGCCTGTGACGGGGTTCCTACTGGGGGGGAGTACACCGATAAACTCATCTTT.

Relative to its sample, this clone is medium-sized. The chain employs TRDV2 and TRDJ3, with 11 bases matching TRDD3. Germline CDR1 GEAIGNYY, CDR2 EKD. The ends lost 0 bases at V and 2 bases at J; junction bases unmatched: 5. The CDR3 sequence is 19 residues long. Here the CDR3 reads CACDTLLGDMTWDTRQMFF. In DNA, the CDR3 is TGTGCCTGTGACACCTTACTGGGGGATATGACCTGGGACACCCGACAGATGTTTTTC.

J is TRDJ1 and V is TRAV29/DV5, with D maybe TRDD3 (6 bases). There are 20 residues in the CDR3. Trimming pared 2 bases from V and 0 bases from J, leaving 29 bases between. Germline CDR1 NSMFDY, CDR2 ISSIKDK. The CDR3 spells CAARPYHDQGGTPYTDKLIF. CDR3 DNA: TGTGCAGCAAGACCCTACCACGACCAAGGGGGAACCCCGTACACCGATAAACTCATCTTT.

By share, this clone ranks as medium-sized. This sequence joins TRDV1 and TRDJ1, with D possibly TRDD3 on 5 matching bases. Germline loops: CDR1 TSWWSYY, CDR2 QGS. CDR3 length: 15 amino acids. The V end was cut by 3 bases, the J end by 3 bases, with 14 bases between. CDR3 sequence (DNA): TGTGCTCTTGGGGACTTCTGGGATCCCCCCGATAAACTCATCTTT. Protein sequence: CALGDFWDPPDKLIF.

By its share, this clone is medium-sized. The same CDR3 also results from other DNA sequences found in this sample. The chain uses TRDV2 and TRDJ1; 12 bases map to TRDD3. CDR3 length: 15 residues. Germline V gene data show CDR1 as GEAIGNYY and CDR2 as EKD. V shed 2 bases, J shed 4 bases, and the junction held 4 bases outside the gene matches. CDR3 sequence reads: CACDNLGDTNDKLIF. The CDR3 DNA is TGTGCCTGTGACAATCTGGGGGATACGAACGATAAACTCATCTTT.

In its sample, this clone is medium-sized (0.01 to 0.1%). The genes are TRDV2 and TRDJ1; no reliable D call. The germline V gene encodes CDR1 GEAIGNYY and CDR2 EKD. CDR3 length: 15 amino acids. V was trimmed by 0 bases and J by 2 bases, leaving 12 bases between them. CDR3 DNA sequence: TGTGCCTGTGACACCCTTGGGACGCGGACCGATAAACTCATCTTT. Its translation is CACDTLGTRTDKLIF.

This clone qualifies as medium-sized. The V gene is TRDV2, the J gene TRDJ1; maybe TRDD3 (7 bases). Germline V lookup: CDR1 GEAIGNYY, CDR2 EKD. The CDR3 runs to 19 residues. V was cut by 1 base and J by 3 bases, with 26 bases left in between. The CDR3 here is CACDTLLPGGRTVADKLIF. In DNA form, the CDR3 reads TGTGCCTGTGACACTCTCCTACCTGGGGGGCGAACGGTCGCCGATAAACTCATCTTT.

This clone was detected a few times. The protein recorded in TCRdb matches a much larger clone and deviates from this DNA's translation at residue 5, suggesting a read error; the protein here is obtained by translating the DNA. The chain carries TRDV2 and TRDJ1, with 12 bases identical to TRDD3. V lost 3 bases and J lost 3; bases outside the gene matches: 13. Per the germline V gene, CDR1 is GEAIGNYY and CDR2 is EKD. CDR3 length: 18 amino acids. As DNA, the CDR3 is TGTGCCTGTGACGCGCTCGTACTGGGGGATACAATCCCCGATAAACTCATCTTT. This translates into CACDALVLGDTIPDKLIF.

On this clone itself: Since a far larger clone is one base different, this is likely a read error. V gene TRDV2 combines with J gene TRDJ1; 10 nucleotides match TRDD3. Germline trimming cut 0 bases from V and 2 bases from J; bases unmatched to any gene: 8. The CDR3 has 17 amino acids. Germline values: CDR1 GEAIGNYY, CDR2 EKD. The CDR3 here is CACDTLQGGYATDKLIF. CDR3 DNA: TGTGCCTGTGACACCCTTCAAGGGGGATACGCGACCGATAAACTCATCTTT.

This clone is judged medium-sized. The chain carries TRDV1 and TRDJ1, with 10 nucleotides matching TRDD3. The CDR3 is 21 residues long. Germline V gene lookup returns CDR1 TSWWSYY and CDR2 QGS. The V gene end was trimmed by 3 bases and the J gene end by 2 bases; junction bases not matched to a gene: 21. The CDR3 is CALGDNAMTPYGGYWTDKLIF. The DNA of the CDR3 is TGTGCTCTTGGGGATAATGCGATGACCCCCTATGGGGGATACTGGACCGATAAACTCATCTTT.

This clone qualifies as medium-sized (0.01 to 0.1%). The chain employs TRDV2 and TRDJ1; 10 bases are shared with TRDD3. Germline lookup yields CDR1 GEAIGNYY and CDR2 EKD. V lost 0 bases, J lost 0 bases, and 9 bases stayed unmatched. This CDR3 comprises 18 residues. CDR3 protein: CACDTVDGGYRYTDKLIF. For the CDR3, the DNA is TGTGCCTGTGACACCGTGGATGGGGGATACAGGTACACCGATAAACTCATCTTT.

This clone was counted only a few times. CDR3 DNA: TGTGCCTGTGACACCGGTGGTACTGGGGGATACGGAAGCTCCTGGGACACCCGACAGATGTTTTTC. Translating gives CACDTGGTGGYGSSWDTRQMFF. The chain is built from TRDV2 and TRDJ3, with 13 bases identical to TRDD3. Germline loops: CDR1 GEAIGNYY, CDR2 EKD. The CDR3 is made up of 22 amino acids. V gave up 0 bases and J gave up 0 bases; unmatched junction bases: 10.

Worth noting for this clone: This likely came from a read error, as a far larger clone is one base away. The V call is TRDV2, the J call TRDJ1; 8 bases are shared with TRDD3. The CDR3 totals 14 residues. The germline CDR1 and CDR2 sequences are GEAIGNYY and EKD. The trim removed 5 bases at V and 0 bases at J, leaving 4 bases unmatched. CDR3 nucleotide sequence: TGTGCCTGTGGCGTACTGGGGGACACCGATAAACTCATCTTT. Translating gives CACGVLGDTDKLIF.

This clone occurred a few times. At one end, the junction sequence differs from germline, possibly due to a read error. V is TRDV2 and J is TRDJ3; TRDD3 might be the D (5 bases). Germline V lookup: CDR1 GEAIGNYY, CDR2 EKD. CDR3 length equals 17 residues. The CDR3 nucleotides are TGTGCCTGTGACGCCTATACGGGCTCCTGGGACACCCGACGGATGTTTTTC. Its translation is CACDAYTGSWDTRRMFF.

This clone was detected only a few times. The chain uses TRDV1 and TRDJ1; TRDD2 agrees at 7 bases. The CDR3 is 18 amino acids. The junction had 14 bases not matched to a gene; V was cut back by 3 bases and J by 1 base. From germline, CDR1 is TSWWSYY and CDR2 QGS. CDR3 nucleotides: TGTGCTCTTGGGGACCTTTCCTACCCCCGAAGGGGCACCGATAAACTCATCTTT. Translating it yields CALGDLSYPRRGTDKLIF.

In its sample, this clone was seen a few times. A single base separates this from a much larger clone, so it may be a read error. V usage is TRDV2 and J usage is TRDJ1, with 7 bases lining up with TRDD3. Germline-derived CDR1 and CDR2 are GEAIGNYY and EKD. The CDR3 sequence is 15 residues long. The junction had 6 bases not matched to a gene; V was cut back by 3 bases and J by 0 bases. CDR3 amino acids: CACDLLGTNTDKLIF. In DNA, the CDR3 is TGTGCCTGTGACTTACTGGGGACTAACACCGATAAACTCATCTTT.